These 21 T cell receptor beta chains were sequenced from one sample in a study of blood T cells in healthy people across ages. A second PCR, run for roughly 7 to 11 cycles, used a sample-barcoded 5' primer plus a J-beta primer mix. TCRdb analysed the 5' RACE reads with MiXCR anew, one entry per CDR3 protein. The sample contains over 1,300,000 distinct CDR3 sequences, 59% of which appear only once. Sequenced sample: blood. Receptors originate from a man younger than 35 in good health.

J is TRBJ1-1 and V is TRBV16; weak D call: TRBD1 (5 bases). The CDR3 extends over 16 amino acids. Germline CDR1 is KGHSY and CDR2 is FQNENV. The V end lost 4 bases, the J end lost 4 bases, and 19 bases lay between the germline ends. CDR3 sequence: CASSPPREGKVTEAFF. The CDR3 DNA is TGTGCCAGCAGCCCCCCAAGGGAGGGGAAGGTCACTGAAGCTTTCTTT.

This clonotype appeared a few times. The J gene is TRBJ2-7, the V gene TRBV20-1; TRBD2 is a possible D gene (5 bases). The CDR3 extends over 14 amino acids. CDR1 is DFQATT and CDR2 is SNEGSKA in the germline V gene (reference sequence). V lost 0 bases, J lost 5 bases, and 14 bases lay in between. The CDR3 DNA reads as TGCAGTGCTAGAGAGGTGGGAGTTGGAGACGAGCAGTACTTC. Translation gives CSAREVGVGDEQYF.

The chain couples TRBV12-3 or TRBV12-4 to TRBJ2-3; 9 bases fit TRBD2. V lost 7 bases to trimming and J lost 0 bases; unmatched junction nucleotides: 5. The CDR3 consists of 15 residues. CDR3 region: CASTIAGESTDTQYF. The CDR3 nucleotides are TGTGCCAGCACTATAGCGGGAGAAAGCACAGATACGCAGTATTTT.

This chain uses TRBV3-1 with TRBJ2-7; TRBD2 matches 12 bases. Per the germline V gene, CDR1 is LGHDT and CDR2 is YNNKEL (reference sequence). The ends lost 3 bases at V and 0 bases at J; junction bases unmatched: 3. The CDR3 totals 16 residues. The CDR3 protein is CASSHPSGRGSYEQYF. The CDR3 bases are TGTGCCAGCAGCCACCCTAGCGGGAGGGGCTCCTACGAGCAGTACTTC.

The rearrangement uses TRBV12-3 or TRBV12-4 and TRBJ2-3, with D uncertain. The last part of the DNA fits TRBJ2-7 better; the J call may be wrong. The CDR3 sequence is 11 residues long. In DNA form, the CDR3 reads TGTGCCAGCAGTTGGGGTGGAACGCAGTACTTC. Its translation: CASSWGGTQYF.

V is TRBV30 and J is TRBJ2-7; TRBD1 or TRBD2 may be the D gene (5 bases each). Germline CDR1 and CDR2: GTSNPN and SVGIG (reference sequence). Deletions cut 7 bases from V and 2 bases from J, with 21 bases between. This CDR3 has 15 amino acids. The CDR3 sequence: CASKGSGLIPYEQYF. For the CDR3, the DNA is TGTGCCTCCAAGGGGAGTGGACTGATCCCCTACGAGCAGTACTTC.

V gene TRBV4-1 combines with J gene TRBJ2-7; D unclear. The CDR3 length is 11 residues. CDR1 is MGHRA, CDR2 YSYEKL, per germline. Trimming left V 0 bases short and J 7 bases short, with 4 bases between. CDR3 residues: CASSQESEQYF. The DNA of the CDR3 is TGCGCCAGCAGCCAAGAAAGTGAGCAGTACTTC.

This rearrangement joins TRBV6-5 to TRBJ1-3; weak D call: TRBD1 (5 bases). Germline assignment: CDR1 MNHEY and CDR2 SVGAGI. CDR3 size: 15 residues. The V end was cut by 8 bases, the J end by 5 bases, with 19 bases between. CDR3: CASGYSGTGRNTIYF. DNA for the CDR3: TGTGCCAGCGGGTACTCCGGGACGGGGAGAAACACCATATATTTT.

DNA for the CDR3: TGTGCCAGCAGCCAGATCGGACAGGGTATATTTCATGAGCAGTTCTTC. This codes for CASSQIGQGIFHEQFF. The rearrangement joins TRBV4-2 to TRBJ2-1, with TRBD1 matching over 8 bases. V dropped 3 bases and J dropped 8; count of bases not matched to a gene: 12. Germline assignment: CDR1 LGHNA and CDR2 YNFKEQ. The CDR3 covers 16 residues.

This clonotype was seen a single time. The chain couples TRBV20-1 to TRBJ2-3, with 8 bases fitting TRBD2. CDR3 size: 15 residues. Germline V lookup: CDR1 DFQATT, CDR2 SNEGSKA (reference sequence). V lost 6 bases and J lost 6; bases outside the gene matches: 14. CDR3 region: CSASFSGDWRDTQYF. In DNA form, the CDR3 reads TGCAGTGCGAGTTTTAGCGGGGATTGGCGGGATACGCAGTATTTT.

The V call is TRBV20-1, the J call TRBJ2-3, with 13 bases identical to TRBD2. Germline CDR1 is DFQATT and CDR2 is SNEGSKA (reference sequence). The CDR3 covers 14 residues. The junction had 5 bases not matched to a gene; V was cut back by 6 bases and J by 5 bases. CDR3 in DNA: TGCAGTGCAGGACTAGCGGGGGAGGTAGATACGCAGTATTTT. This codes for CSAGLAGEVDTQYF.

This clonotype is a singleton in its sample. Sequence at one end of the junction differs from germline and may be a read error. The rearrangement uses TRBV6-2 or TRBV6-3 and TRBJ1-2; D unresolved. The germline gives CDR1 MNHEY, CDR2 SVGEGT. The CDR3 sequence is 10 residues long. The CDR3 DNA follows: TGTGCCGGCAGTTCTGGGAGCTACACCTTC. Its translation: CAGSSGSYTF.

This chain links TRBV11-1 with TRBJ2-3; no clear D gene. The CDR3 extends over 14 amino acids. Trimming removed 4 bases at V and 4 bases at J, with 12 bases between. Germline V gives CDR1 SGHAT, CDR2 FQDESV (reference sequence). The DNA for the CDR3 is TGTGCCAGCAGCTCCGACGGTGGGGCAGATACGCAGTATTTT. Protein sequence: CASSSDGGADTQYF.

This chain links TRBV12-3 or TRBV12-4 with TRBJ1-1; D possibly corresponds to TRBD1 (5 bases). The CDR3 covers 12 residues. Trimming cost V 8 bases and J 6 bases, with 13 bases left between them. In DNA form, the CDR3 reads TGTGCCAGCTCGTGGGGGATGGCTGAAGCTTTCTTT. This gives the protein CASSWGMAEAFF.

The CDR3 sequence is CSARDVSSYEQYF. The CDR3 DNA reads TGCAGTGCTAGAGATGTAAGCTCCTACGAGCAGTACTTC. The V gene is TRBV20-1, the J gene TRBJ2-7; D uncertain. V lost 0 bases, J lost 0 bases, and 6 bases lay in between. This CDR3 region has 13 residues. Germline V lookup: CDR1 DFQATT, CDR2 SNEGSKA (reference sequence).

This CDR3 reads CASSTTLGGGELFF. Here the CDR3 DNA reads TGTGCCAGCAGCACCACTTTGGGGGGCGGGGAGCTGTTTTTT. V and J are TRBV7-8 and TRBJ2-2, with a possible D match to TRBD2 (6 bases). CDR3 length equals 14 residues. CDR1 is SGHVS and CDR2 is FQNEAQ in the germline V gene. The V and J ends lost 5 bases and 7 bases respectively, with 14 bases between them.

This clonotype was seen only a few times. CDR3 protein: CASRRDRGNSPLHF. CDR3 bases: TGTGCCAGCAGGAGGGACAGGGGAAATTCACCCCTCCACTTT. The chain is built from TRBV6-5 and TRBJ1-6; 10 nucleotides align to TRBD1. With 6 bases clipped from V and 7 bases from J, the junction kept 3 bases outside the gene matches. Germline V gene sequence: CDR1 MNHEY, CDR2 SVGAGI. This CDR3 comprises 14 residues.

The chain is built from TRBV7-9 and TRBJ1-6; D possibly corresponds to TRBD1 (5 bases). The germline CDR1 and CDR2 sequences are SEHNR and FQNEAQ (reference sequence). The CDR3 is 14 residues long. Between the trimmed V and J ends, which lost 2 bases and 12 bases, there was a span of 14 bases. The CDR3 sequence is CASSLSQAGKPLHF. The DNA of the CDR3 is TGTGCCAGCAGCTTATCACAGGCAGGGAAACCCCTCCACTTT. Together with reference TRBV7-9 and TRBJ1-6, the CDR3 gives the full variable domain: DTGVSQNPRHKITKRGQNVTFRCDPISEHNRLYWYRQTLGQGPEFLTYFQNEAQLEKSRLLSDRFSAERPKGSFSTLEIQRTEQGDSAMYLCASSLSQAGKPLHFGNGTRLTVT.

The chain has TRBV29-1 and TRBJ1-1; TRBD1 agrees at 9 bases. Germline loops: CDR1 SQVTM, CDR2 ANQGSEA. This CDR3 comprises 13 residues. The J segment lost 2 bases and the V segment lost 7 bases, leaving 5 bases of the junction unmatched. CDR3 coding DNA: TGCAGCGCTACACAGGGGGCAAACACTGAAGCTTTCTTT. It specifies CSATQGANTEAFF.

This clonotype was seen a few times. The V call is TRBV5-1, the J call TRBJ2-1; 8 nucleotides agree with TRBD1. Unmatched junction bases numbered 0, after V lost 0 bases and J lost 1 base. The V gene's germline CDR1 is SGHRS and CDR2 YFSETQ. There are 15 residues in the CDR3. CDR3 nucleotide sequence: TGCGCCAGCAGCTTGGGGGACAGGTCCTACAATGAGCAGTTCTTC. It translates to CASSLGDRSYNEQFF.

The chain uses TRBV29-1 and TRBJ2-7; tentatively, D is TRBD2 (6 bases). The CDR3 has 12 residues. V was shortened by 7 bases and J by 3 bases, with 13 bases between the two germline ends. Germline assignment: CDR1 SQVTM and CDR2 ANQGSEA. The CDR3 region has the DNA TGCAGCGCCACGGGACTCGTCTACGAGCAGTACTTC. It encodes CSATGLVYEQYF.